The T cell receptor (beta chain) described here comes from a study of preoperative IRX-2 immunotherapy in early breast cancer. Indicated treatment: preoperative locoregional IRX-2 cytokine immunotherapy. Patients received preoperative, locoregional IRX-2 cytokine immunotherapy in a phase Ib study. This clone was seen a few times. Method: immunoSEQ multiplex PCR; TCRdb's copy keeps in-frame clones and lacks some. Among 35,000 to 40,000 clones listed, 75% to 85% were seen once. V gave up 2 bases and J gave up 4 bases, with 17 bases separating them. Germline values: CDR1 SGHNT, CDR2 YENEEA. This CDR3 spans 16 amino acids.

This receptor was identified in a human donor with breast cancer. This specimen was lymph node tissue, taken after IRX-2 immunotherapy. The chain carries TRBV11-3 and TRBJ2-5, with D perhaps matching TRBD2 (5 bases). CDR3: CASSLTGIRRGETQYF. CDR3 bases: TGTGCCAGCAGCTTAACCGGGATACGGAGAGGAGAGACCCAGTACTTC.